The clone carrying this T cell receptor (beta chain) has ten or more counts. The antigen remains undetermined. TCRdb recomputed calls from the reads with MiXCR, one row per CDR3 protein. The sample consists of hundreds of thousands of distinct CDR3 sequences, about a sixth of them appearing once. This sample is drawn from a study of T cell repertoires in cytomegalovirus infection. Study information: An indication of both CMV infection and matching HLA type came from public TCR beta signatures.

In germline, CDR1 is LNHDA, CDR2 SQIVND (reference sequence). The CDR3 sequence is 12 residues long. V was pared by 10 bases and J by 2 bases, with 12 bases between. Overall study findings and caveats: Pooled public TCR beta family frequency picked out CMV carriers with the relevant HLA. Dominating the ex vivo response were HLA-C-restricted CMV-specific TCR beta clonotypes.

The J gene is TRBJ2-7, the V gene TRBV19; a possible D gene is TRBD1 (5 bases). The TCR sequence derives from a human donor in good health (CMV status not recorded). Some clones in this sample may be carry-over from other donors' samples. The sequenced sample was PBMCs. The DNA of the CDR3 is TGTGCCACCAAAAGACAGCCCTACGAGCAGTACTTC. Amino acid sequence: CATKRQPYEQYF.